This TCR beta chain was sequenced for a study of cytomegalovirus exposure and HLA in healthy donors. Points from the study as a whole: The study designated 150 or so TCR beta chains cytomegalovirus-associated. In vitro assays verified that three CMV-associated chains recognized CMV antigens specifically. Diagnosis of cytomegalovirus status made by the classifier reportedly showed high specificity and sensitivity. One later analysis, an examination of the approximately 120 validation repertoires, found that first-cohort TCR clusters tended to co-occur in them.

To note about this clone: The antigen is undetermined.

Trimming removed 4 bases at V and 2 bases at J, with 16 bases between. The CDR3 is 15 residues long. Per germline, CDR1 SGHTS and CDR2 YDEGEE. The repertoire was sequenced with immunoSEQ multiplex PCR; TCRdb's copy has only in-frame clones and lacks some. The data hold some 130,000 clones, with 85% to 90% observed a single time. J is TRBJ2-7 and V is TRBV5-8; D possibly corresponds to TRBD1 (7 bases). This sequence was found in a woman aged 18-30 years in good health and CMV-seronegative. The sequenced sample consisted of PBMCs. The CDR3 spells CASSRGTATTYEQYF. The DNA for the CDR3 is TGTGCCAGCAGCCGGGGGACAGCTACTACCTACGAGCAGTACTTC. Filled out from reference TRBV5-8 and TRBJ2-7, the complete variable domain reads EAGVTQSPTHLIKTRGQQATLRCSPISGHTSVYWYQQALGLGLQFLLWYDEGEERNRGNFPPRFSGRQFPNYSSELNVNALELEDSALYLCASSRGTATTYEQYFGPGTRLTVT.